This entry lists 3 T cell receptor beta chains sequenced from one sample in a study of T-cell reconstitution after alpha-beta-depleted transplantation in children. Unique molecular identifiers were used to barcode this TCRbeta library. TCRdb called the PCR reads again in MiXCR, with one record for every CDR3 protein. The repertoire consists of roughly 500,000 distinct CDR3 sequences, with around 13% occurring once and the leading ten covering about 5.4%. The sequenced sample was PBMCs from the stem cell graft donor, obtained from the stem cell graft. The receptors shown here come from a human donor who donated a stem cell graft to a child with combined immunodeficiency.

This clonotype has only a few counts. This sequence joins TRBV30 and TRBJ1-1; maybe TRBD1 (5 bases). V gave up 5 bases and J gave up 1 base, with 17 bases separating them. The CDR3 runs 15 residues. Germline V lookup: CDR1 GTSNPN, CDR2 SVGIG (reference sequence). The CDR3 region is CAWHLKRRGNTEAFF. CDR3 in DNA: TGTGCCTGGCACCTTAAAAGGAGGGGGAACACTGAAGCTTTCTTT.

This clonotype appeared many times. V gene TRBV20-1 combines with J gene TRBJ1-1; the match to TRBD1 covers 8 bases. V was clipped by 4 bases and J by 11 bases; unmatched bases: 9. Germline assignment: CDR1 DFQATT and CDR2 SNEGSKA (reference sequence). The CDR3 covers 12 residues. CDR3 sequence (DNA): TGCAGTGCTATTGAACAGGGGGAGGAGGCTTTCTTT. It is translated as CSAIEQGEEAFF.

The chain is built from TRBV6-6 and TRBJ2-7; D gene uncertain. The V gene lost 7 bases and the J gene lost 1 base, with 11 bases spanning the gap. Germline V gene data show CDR1 as MNHNY and CDR2 as SVGAGI (reference sequence). CDR3 size: 13 residues. CDR3 bases: TGTGCCAGCACCTCTCTGGAATCCTACGAGCAGTACTTC. Encoded protein: CASTSLESYEQYF.